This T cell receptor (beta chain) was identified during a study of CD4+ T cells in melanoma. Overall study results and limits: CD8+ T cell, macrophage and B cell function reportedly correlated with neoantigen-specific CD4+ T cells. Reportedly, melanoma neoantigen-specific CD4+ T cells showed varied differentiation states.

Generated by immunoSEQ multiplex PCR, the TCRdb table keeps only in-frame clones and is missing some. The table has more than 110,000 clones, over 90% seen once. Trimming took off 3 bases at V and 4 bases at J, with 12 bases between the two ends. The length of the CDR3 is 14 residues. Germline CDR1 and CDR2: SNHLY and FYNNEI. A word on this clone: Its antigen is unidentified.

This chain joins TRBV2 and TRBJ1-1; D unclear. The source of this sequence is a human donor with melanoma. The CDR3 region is CASSEWITSTEAFF. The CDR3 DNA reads TGTGCCAGCAGTGAGTGGATTACGAGCACTGAAGCTTTCTTT.